This entry concerns a single TCR beta chain. This CDR3 region has 14 residues. Trimming left V 0 bases short and J 5 bases short, with 11 bases between. Looked up from germline, CDR1 is SGHKS and CDR2 is YYEKEE (reference sequence). TCRdb re-called the RT-PCR reads through MiXCR, storing one row per CDR3 protein. The repertoire has about 680,000 distinct CDR3 sequences, 14% of them found once; the top ten carry roughly 3.6%. The clonotype was recovered from a female donor in good health, serving as a healthy control. Sequenced: memory CD4+ T cells from blood. The chain recombines TRBV5-5 with TRBJ1-2; D gene unclear. In DNA, the CDR3 is TGTGCCAGCAGCTTGGGCCAGGCGGTGTATGGCTACACCTTC. It encodes CASSLGQAVYGYTF.